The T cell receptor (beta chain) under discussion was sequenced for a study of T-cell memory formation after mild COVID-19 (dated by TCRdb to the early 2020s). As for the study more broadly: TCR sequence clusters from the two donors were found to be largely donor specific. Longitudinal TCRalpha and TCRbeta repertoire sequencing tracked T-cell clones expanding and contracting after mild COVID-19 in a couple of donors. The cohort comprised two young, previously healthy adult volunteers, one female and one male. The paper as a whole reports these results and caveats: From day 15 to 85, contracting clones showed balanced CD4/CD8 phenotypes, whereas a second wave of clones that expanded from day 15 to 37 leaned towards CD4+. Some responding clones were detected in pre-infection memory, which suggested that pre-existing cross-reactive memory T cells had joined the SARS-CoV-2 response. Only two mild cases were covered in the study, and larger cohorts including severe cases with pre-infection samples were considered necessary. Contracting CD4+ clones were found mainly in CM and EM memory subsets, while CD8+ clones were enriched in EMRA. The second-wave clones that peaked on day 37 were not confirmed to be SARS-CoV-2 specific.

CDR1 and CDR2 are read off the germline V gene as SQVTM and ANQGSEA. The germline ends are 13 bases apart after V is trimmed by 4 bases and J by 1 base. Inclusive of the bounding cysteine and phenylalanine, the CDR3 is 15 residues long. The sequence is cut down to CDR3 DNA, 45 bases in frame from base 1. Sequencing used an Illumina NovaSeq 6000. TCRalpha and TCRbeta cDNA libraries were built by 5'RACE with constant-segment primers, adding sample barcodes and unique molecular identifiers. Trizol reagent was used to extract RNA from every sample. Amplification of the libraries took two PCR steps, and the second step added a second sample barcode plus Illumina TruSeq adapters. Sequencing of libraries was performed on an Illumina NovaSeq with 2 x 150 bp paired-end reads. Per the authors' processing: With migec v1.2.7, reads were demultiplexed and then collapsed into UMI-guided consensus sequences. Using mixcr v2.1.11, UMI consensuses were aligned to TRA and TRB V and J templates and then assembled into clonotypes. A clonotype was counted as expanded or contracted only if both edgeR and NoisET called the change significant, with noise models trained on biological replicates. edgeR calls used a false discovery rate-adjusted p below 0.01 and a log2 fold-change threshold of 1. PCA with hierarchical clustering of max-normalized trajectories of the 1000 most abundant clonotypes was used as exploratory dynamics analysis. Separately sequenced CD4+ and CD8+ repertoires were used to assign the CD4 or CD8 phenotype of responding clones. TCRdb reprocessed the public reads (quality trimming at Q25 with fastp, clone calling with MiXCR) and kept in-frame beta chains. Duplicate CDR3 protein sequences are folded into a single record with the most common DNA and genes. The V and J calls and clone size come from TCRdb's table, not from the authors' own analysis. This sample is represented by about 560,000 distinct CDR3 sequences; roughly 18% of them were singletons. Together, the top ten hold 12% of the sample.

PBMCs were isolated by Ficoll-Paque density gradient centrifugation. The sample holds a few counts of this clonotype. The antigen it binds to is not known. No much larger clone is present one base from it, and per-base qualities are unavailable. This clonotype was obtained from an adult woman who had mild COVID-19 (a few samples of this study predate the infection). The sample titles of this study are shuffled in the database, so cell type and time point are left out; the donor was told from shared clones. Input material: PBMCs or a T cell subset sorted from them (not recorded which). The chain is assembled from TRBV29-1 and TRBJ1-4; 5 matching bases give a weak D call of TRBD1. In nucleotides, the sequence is TGCAGCGTTGGGATGGGGGGACTAACTAATGAAAAACTGTTTTTT. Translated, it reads CSVGMGGLTNEKLFF.